The following is a T cell receptor (beta chain) sequence with its context. This sample was taken from a study of T cell changes during pregnancy in multiple sclerosis. The repertoire was sequenced with immunoSEQ multiplex PCR; TCRdb's copy has only in-frame clones and lacks some. The sample has over 30,000 clones, 91% seen once. Germline values: CDR1 SGDLS, CDR2 YYNGEE. V was clipped by 7 bases and J by 2 bases, with 11 bases between them. The CDR3 loop spans 13 amino acids. The sequencing used CD8+ T cells from peripheral blood mononuclear cells, collected in the second trimester of pregnancy. This TCR came from a female donor in good health, enrolled as a control in a pregnancy study. This chain uses TRBV9 with TRBJ2-3; possibly TRBD2 for D (7 bases). The CDR3 DNA reads TGTGCCAGCGGGGGGGCCAACACAGATACGCAGTATTTT. Its protein product is CASGGANTDTQYF.